Listed below are T cell receptor beta chains from one sample, sequenced in a study of shared clonotypes between healthy human individuals. TCRdb's copy holds only in-frame clones and misses some; the assay was immunoSEQ multiplex PCR. The sample shows 300,000 to 400,000 clones, around nine tenths of them seen only once. The sequenced material came from memory CD8+ T cells sorted from blood. These receptors originate from a man between 18 and 35 years old in good health. The CDR3 runs from the conserved cysteine through the conserved F or W. Fields, in order: CDR3 protein, CDR3 DNA, clone size, V gene, D gene, J gene. A D gene is named only where the DNA matches it firmly. Only some rows state a clone size, as once, few, many or a class for expanded clones.

cdr3_aa: CAWARGQGLDEQYF; cdr3_nt: TGTGCCTGGGCGCGGGGACAGGGTCTCGACGAGCAGTACTTC; clone_size: -; v_call: TRBV30; d_call: TRBD1; j_call: TRBJ2-7
cdr3_aa: CASSPTVEAKNIQYF; cdr3_nt: TGTGCCAGCAGTCCAACGGTCGAAGCCAAAAACATTCAGTACTTC; clone_size: -; v_call: TRBV27; d_call: -; j_call: TRBJ2-4
cdr3_aa: CAISVGQAQETQYF; cdr3_nt: TGTGCCATCAGTGTGGGACAAGCTCAAGAGACCCAGTACTTC; clone_size: -; v_call: TRBV10-3; d_call: -; j_call: TRBJ2-5
cdr3_aa: CASSLLNGGRETQYF; cdr3_nt: TGCGCCAGCAGCTTGCTCAACGGGGGGCGCGAGACCCAGTACTTC; clone_size: -; v_call: TRBV5-1; d_call: -; j_call: TRBJ2-5
cdr3_aa: CASSLEGQGEVGAFF; cdr3_nt: TGTGCCAGCAGCTTAGAGGGACAGGGTGAGGTTGGTGCTTTCTTT; clone_size: -; v_call: TRBV11-2; d_call: TRBD1; j_call: TRBJ1-1
cdr3_aa: CASSVGGDTEAFF; cdr3_nt: TGTGCCAGCAGCGTAGGGGGAGACACTGAAGCTTTCTTT; clone_size: -; v_call: TRBV9; d_call: -; j_call: TRBJ1-1
cdr3_aa: CASSVDLSGYSGNTIYF; cdr3_nt: TGTGCCAGCAGCGTAGACCTTTCAGGGTACTCTGGAAACACCATATATTTT; clone_size: -; v_call: TRBV9; d_call: -; j_call: TRBJ1-3
cdr3_aa: CASSLSTGFGTNYGYTF; cdr3_nt: TGTGCCAGCAGTTTGTCGACAGGGTTCGGGACTAACTATGGCTACACCTTC; clone_size: -; v_call: TRBV27; d_call: TRBD1; j_call: TRBJ1-2
cdr3_aa: CASSLQPDNEQFF; cdr3_nt: TGTGCCAGCAGTTTACAACCTGACAATGAGCAGTTCTTC; clone_size: -; v_call: TRBV27; d_call: -; j_call: TRBJ2-1
cdr3_aa: CASSLTGLYEQYF; cdr3_nt: TGTGCCAGCAGTTTGACAGGGCTCTACGAGCAGTACTTC; clone_size: -; v_call: TRBV19; d_call: TRBD1; j_call: TRBJ2-7
cdr3_aa: CASSIRGAGTEAFF; cdr3_nt: TGTGCCAGTAGTATACGGGGGGCTGGCACTGAAGCTTTCTTT; clone_size: -; v_call: TRBV19; d_call: -; j_call: TRBJ1-1
cdr3_aa: CASSVSRDRTGNEQFF; cdr3_nt: TGTGCCAGCAGCGTAAGCCGGGACAGAACAGGGAATGAGCAGTTCTTC; clone_size: -; v_call: TRBV9; d_call: TRBD1; j_call: TRBJ2-1
cdr3_aa: CASSYGQGLQETQYF; cdr3_nt: TGTGCCAGCAGTTACGGGCAGGGGCTACAAGAGACCCAGTACTTC; clone_size: -; v_call: TRBV6-5; d_call: -; j_call: TRBJ2-5
cdr3_aa: CASSYSGEQETQYF; cdr3_nt: TGTGCCAGCAGTTACTCTGGAGAACAAGAGACCCAGTACTTC; clone_size: -; v_call: TRBV6-6; d_call: -; j_call: TRBJ2-5
cdr3_aa: CASSLLADNSPLHF; cdr3_nt: TGTGCCAGCAGTTTACTGGCCGATAATTCACCCCTCCACTTT; clone_size: -; v_call: TRBV27; d_call: -; j_call: TRBJ1-6
cdr3_aa: CASSRTGTASNYGYTF; cdr3_nt: TGTGCCAGCAGTCGAACCGGGACAGCTTCTAACTATGGCTACACCTTC; clone_size: -; v_call: TRBV27; d_call: TRBD1; j_call: TRBJ1-2
cdr3_aa: CASSGTGNYNSPLHF; cdr3_nt: TGTGCCAGCAGTGGGACAGGGAACTATAATTCACCCCTCCACTTT; clone_size: once; v_call: TRBV6-5; d_call: TRBD1; j_call: TRBJ1-6
cdr3_aa: CSVEHINTGELFF; cdr3_nt: TGCAGCGTTGAGCACATCAACACCGGGGAGCTGTTTTTT; clone_size: -; v_call: TRBV29-1; d_call: -; j_call: TRBJ2-2
cdr3_aa: CASSGFDRGRNNEQFF; cdr3_nt: TGTGCCAGCAGTGGGTTCGACAGGGGCCGAAACAATGAGCAGTTCTTC; clone_size: -; v_call: TRBV6-1; d_call: TRBD1; j_call: TRBJ2-1
cdr3_aa: CASSLRGAWGQPQHF; cdr3_nt: TGTGCCAGCAGTTTACGGGGGGCTTGGGGTCAGCCCCAGCATTTT; clone_size: -; v_call: TRBV27; d_call: -; j_call: TRBJ1-5
cdr3_aa: CASSLSTGLYEQYF; cdr3_nt: TGTGCCAGCAGTTTGTCGACAGGGCTATACGAGCAGTACTTC; clone_size: -; v_call: TRBV27; d_call: TRBD1; j_call: TRBJ2-7
cdr3_aa: CASSFRLAGGHEQYF; cdr3_nt: TGTGCCAGCAGCTTCCGCCTAGCGGGGGGCCACGAGCAGTACTTC; clone_size: -; v_call: TRBV5-5; d_call: TRBD2; j_call: TRBJ2-7
cdr3_aa: CASSLQNSGAQETQYF; cdr3_nt: TGTGCCAGCAGCTTGCAGAATTCAGGAGCGCAAGAGACCCAGTACTTC; clone_size: many; v_call: TRBV5-6; d_call: -; j_call: TRBJ2-5
cdr3_aa: CASSLGQGYRSPLHF; cdr3_nt: TGTGCCAGCAGCTTAGGACAGGGATATCGTTCACCCCTCCACTTT; clone_size: few; v_call: TRBV11-2; d_call: TRBD1; j_call: TRBJ1-6
cdr3_aa: CASSAAGANVLTF; cdr3_nt: TGTGCCAGCAGCGCGGCTGGGGCCAACGTCCTGACTTTC; clone_size: -; v_call: TRBV9; d_call: -; j_call: TRBJ2-6
cdr3_aa: CASSQTGDRNYEQYF; cdr3_nt: TGTGCCAGCAGCCAGACTGGGGATAGGAACTACGAGCAGTACTTC; clone_size: -; v_call: TRBV4-2; d_call: -; j_call: TRBJ2-7
cdr3_aa: CAWSVDNNQPQHF; cdr3_nt: TGTGCCTGGAGTGTGGACAACAATCAGCCCCAGCATTTT; clone_size: few; v_call: TRBV30; d_call: -; j_call: TRBJ1-5
cdr3_aa: CASSSGPGPWSSYNSPLHF; cdr3_nt: TGTGCCAGCAGCTCCGGTCCGGGACCCTGGAGCTCCTATAATTCACCCCTCCACTTT; clone_size: -; v_call: TRBV7-6; d_call: -; j_call: TRBJ1-6
cdr3_aa: CASNRDGTEAFF; cdr3_nt: TGCGCCAGCAACAGGGACGGCACTGAAGCTTTCTTT; clone_size: -; v_call: TRBV10-2; d_call: -; j_call: TRBJ1-1
cdr3_aa: CASSQQGAHEKLFF; cdr3_nt: TGTGCCAGCAGTCAACAGGGGGCCCACGAAAAACTGTTTTTT; clone_size: -; v_call: TRBV6-5; d_call: TRBD1; j_call: TRBJ1-4
cdr3_aa: CSALLNEQYF; cdr3_nt: TGCAGTGCACTGCTCAACGAGCAGTACTTC; clone_size: -; v_call: TRBV20-1; d_call: -; j_call: TRBJ2-7
cdr3_aa: CASVPLGETVETQYF; cdr3_nt: TGTGCCAGCGTCCCTTTGGGGGAAACGGTAGAGACCCAGTACTTC; clone_size: -; v_call: TRBV6-5; d_call: -; j_call: TRBJ2-5
cdr3_aa: CASSLLGLSYEQYF; cdr3_nt: TGTGCCAGCAGCTTGTTGGGACTCTCCTACGAGCAGTACTTC; clone_size: -; v_call: TRBV5-4; d_call: -; j_call: TRBJ2-7
cdr3_aa: CASSYLGGNEQFF; cdr3_nt: TGTGCCAGCAGTTACTTAGGGGGGAATGAGCAGTTCTTC; clone_size: many; v_call: TRBV6-5; d_call: -; j_call: TRBJ2-1
cdr3_aa: CASSVGTGRNTIYF; cdr3_nt: TGTGCCAGCAGCGTCGGGACAGGGCGAAACACCATATATTTT; clone_size: -; v_call: TRBV9; d_call: TRBD1; j_call: TRBJ1-3
cdr3_aa: CASRVNHEQYF; cdr3_nt: TGTGCCAGCAGGGTAAATCACGAGCAGTACTTC; clone_size: -; v_call: TRBV2; d_call: -; j_call: TRBJ2-7
cdr3_aa: CASSLTTGDFEAFF; cdr3_nt: TGCGCCAGCAGCTTGACTACAGGGGACTTTGAAGCTTTCTTT; clone_size: -; v_call: TRBV5-1; d_call: TRBD1; j_call: TRBJ1-1
cdr3_aa: CASSVVDYQTLQETQYF; cdr3_nt: TGTGCCAGCAGCGTCGTCGACTACCAAACCTTACAAGAGACCCAGTACTTC; clone_size: once; v_call: TRBV9; d_call: -; j_call: TRBJ2-5
cdr3_aa: CASSEVTGGPYEQYF; cdr3_nt: TGTGCCAGCAGTGAAGTGACAGGGGGCCCGTACGAGCAGTACTTC; clone_size: -; v_call: TRBV2; d_call: TRBD1; j_call: TRBJ2-7
cdr3_aa: CASSSTGGIELASGSSYNEQFF; cdr3_nt: TGTGCCAGCAGCTCCACAGGGGGCATTGAACTAGCGAGCGGATCATCCTACAATGAGCAGTTCTTC; clone_size: -; v_call: TRBV13; d_call: TRBD1; j_call: TRBJ2-1
cdr3_aa: CASSLGVGRGFEQYF; cdr3_nt: TGTGCCAGCAGCTTAGGCGTCGGACGGGGCTTTGAGCAGTACTTC; clone_size: -; v_call: TRBV13; d_call: -; j_call: TRBJ2-7
cdr3_aa: CASSDIPGNEQFF; cdr3_nt: TGCGCCAGCAGTGACATCCCAGGGAATGAGCAGTTCTTC; clone_size: -; v_call: TRBV10-1; d_call: -; j_call: TRBJ2-1
cdr3_aa: CASSFRVDYEQYF; cdr3_nt: TGTGCCAGCAGTTTCCGAGTAGACTACGAGCAGTACTTC; clone_size: -; v_call: TRBV27; d_call: -; j_call: TRBJ2-7
cdr3_aa: CASSQFRQGGNQPQHF; cdr3_nt: TGCGCCAGCAGTCAATTCAGGCAGGGTGGCAATCAGCCCCAGCATTTT; clone_size: -; v_call: TRBV23-1; d_call: -; j_call: TRBJ1-5